Each of the 19 T cell receptor beta chains below was sequenced from the same sample in a study of shared clonotypes between healthy human individuals. This table comes from immunoSEQ multiplex PCR, and its TCRdb copy is limited to in-frame clones, with some not included. The table includes roughly 2 million clones, roughly 96% detected once. Sequencing was carried out using naive CD4+ T cells sorted from blood. Subset indicated: CD45RA+ positively selected. The receptor set was obtained from a man in his late teens or twenties in good health.

The rearrangement joins TRBV6-4 to TRBJ2-7; D is undetermined. The V gene lost 8 bases and the J gene lost 0 bases, with 11 bases spanning the gap. Germline V gene data show CDR1 as MRHNA and CDR2 as SNTAGT. The CDR3 runs to 13 residues. In DNA form, the CDR3 reads TGTGCCAGCTCTTACATTGGCTCCTACGAGCAGTACTTC. It translates to CASSYIGSYEQYF.

With respect to this clone: The sample holds other DNA sequences that translate to the same CDR3. Written as DNA, the CDR3 is TGTGCCAGTAGTATGGCCGGGACAGGGAATCAGCCCCAGCATTTT. Its translation is CASSMAGTGNQPQHF. This chain connects TRBV19 to TRBJ1-5, with 9 bases matching TRBD1. This CDR3 is built from 15 residues. In germline, CDR1 is LNHDA, CDR2 SQIVND (reference sequence). J was trimmed by 4 bases and V by 3 bases; bases with no gene match: 4.

With regard to this clone: The same CDR3 arises from other DNA sequences in this sample as well. V gene TRBV30 combines with J gene TRBJ1-5; 7 bases agree with TRBD1. The ends lost 1 base at V and 6 bases at J; junction bases unmatched: 3. Germline assignment: CDR1 GTSNPN and CDR2 SVGIG (reference sequence). CDR3 length: 13 residues. Here the CDR3 DNA reads TGTGCCTGGAGTGGCAGGGGGGGTCAGCCCCAGCATTTT. Residues: CAWSGRGGQPQHF.

The rearrangement links TRBV6-5 to TRBJ1-6; D perhaps matches TRBD1 (6 bases). CDR3 size: 13 residues. CDR1 is MNHEY and CDR2 is SVGAGI in the germline V gene. Trimming took off 7 bases at V and 9 bases at J, with 13 bases between the two ends. The CDR3 DNA reads TGTGCCAGCACCACGCTCAGGGGTTCACCCCTCCACTTT. Protein: CASTTLRGSPLHF.

The chain combines TRBV5-1 with TRBJ2-7; 11 bases fit TRBD1. CDR1 and CDR2 (germline): SGHRS, YFSETQ. The J segment lost 1 base and the V segment lost 6 bases, leaving 3 bases of the junction unmatched. The CDR3 has 14 amino acids. CDR3 region: CASTGTGGSYEQYF. The CDR3 DNA follows: TGCGCCAGCACCGGGACAGGGGGTTCCTACGAGCAGTACTTC.

In regard to this clone: Other DNA sequences from this sample encode an identical CDR3 as well. The rearrangement joins TRBV6-5 to TRBJ1-1, with TRBD1 as a possible D gene (5 bases). Per germline, CDR1 MNHEY and CDR2 SVGAGI. V was trimmed by 6 bases and J by 5 bases, leaving 13 bases between them. The CDR3 loop spans 13 amino acids. This CDR3 is CASSPPGGTEAFF. The CDR3 DNA follows: TGTGCCAGCAGCCCCCCCGGGGGGACTGAAGCTTTCTTT.

V and J are TRBV4-1 and TRBJ1-4, with TRBD1 matching 7 bases. This CDR3 has 18 residues. From germline, CDR1 is MGHRA and CDR2 YSYEKL. The V and J ends lost 0 bases and 5 bases, in that order; junction bases with no gene match: 12. CDR3 coding DNA: TGCGCCAGCAGCCAAGATTTGGGCCGACAGGGCGCAAATGAAAAACTGTTTTTT. Its protein product is CASSQDLGRQGANEKLFF.

This clone was seen a handful of times. The genes are TRBV27 and TRBJ1-1; the D is unclear. The V gene lost 5 bases and the J gene lost 0 bases, with 10 bases spanning the gap. Per germline, CDR1 MNHEY and CDR2 SMNVEV (reference sequence). CDR3 length: 14 residues. The CDR3 region has the DNA TGTGCCAGCAGTACCGGATGGCTGAACACTGAAGCTTTCTTT. Translated: CASSTGWLNTEAFF.

The chain employs TRBV5-4 and TRBJ2-5; 8 bases agree with TRBD2. V trimming: 4 bases; J trimming: 1 base; junction bases outside the gene matches: 9. Germline assignment: CDR1 SGHNT and CDR2 YYREEE (reference sequence). The CDR3 spans 16 residues. The CDR3 spells CASSAVSTSGQETQYF. In DNA, the CDR3 is TGTGCCAGCAGCGCCGTTTCAACTAGCGGCCAAGAGACCCAGTACTTC.

The J gene is TRBJ2-5, the V gene TRBV5-4, with D perhaps matching TRBD1 (5 bases). Germline CDR1 reads SGHNT; CDR2 reads YYREEE (reference sequence). V was cut by 2 bases and J by 4 bases, with 12 bases left in between. The CDR3 covers 14 residues. CDR3 residues: CASSFASGSETQYF. CDR3 bases: TGTGCCAGCAGCTTTGCGTCAGGGTCAGAGACCCAGTACTTC.

The chain couples TRBV18 to TRBJ1-4; D is ambiguous. CDR3 length: 16 amino acids. The V gene lost 2 bases and the J gene lost 4 bases, with 14 bases spanning the gap. The V gene's germline CDR1 is KGHSH and CDR2 LQKENI. CDR3 in DNA: TGTGCCAGCTCACCAAATGACCCGGCGATTAATGAAAAACTGTTTTTT. Amino acids: CASSPNDPAINEKLFF.

J is TRBJ2-1 and V is TRBV6-5; D remains unclear. The CDR3 spans 11 residues. Germline V lookup: CDR1 MNHEY, CDR2 SVGAGI. Trimming stripped 6 bases from V and 4 bases from J, with 4 bases between. Here the CDR3 DNA reads TGTGCCAGCAGCCAGTACAATGAGCAGTTCTTC. Its protein product is CASSQYNEQFF.

As to this clone: A much larger clone lies a single base off, so this may be a read error. This sequence joins TRBV28 and TRBJ2-7; D call uncertain. The CDR3 sequence is 12 residues long. The germline V gene encodes CDR1 MDHEN and CDR2 SYDVKM. The CDR3: CTSRTMVYEQYF. The CDR3 DNA follows: TGTACCAGCAGGACGATGGTCTACGAGCAGTACTTC.

The V gene is TRBV29-1, the J gene TRBJ1-3, with D perhaps matching TRBD1 (5 bases). CDR3 length equals 13 residues. Trimming stripped 6 bases from V and 4 bases from J, with 13 bases between. Germline CDR1 reads SQVTM; CDR2 reads ANQGSEA. CDR3 protein: CSVTRGTGNTIYF. Here the CDR3 DNA reads TGCAGCGTGACAAGGGGTACCGGAAACACCATATATTTT.

V usage is TRBV6-5 and J usage is TRBJ1-6; D possibly corresponds to TRBD1 (6 bases). The CDR3 has 13 residues. CDR1 is MNHEY and CDR2 is SVGAGI in the germline V gene. V was trimmed by 6 bases and J by 9 bases, leaving 12 bases between them. The CDR3 reads CASRLQGGSPLHF. The CDR3 nucleotides are TGTGCCAGCAGGTTACAGGGAGGTTCACCCCTCCACTTT.

The genes are TRBV18 and TRBJ2-5; the match to TRBD2 covers 7 bases. Near its end, the DNA agrees better with TRBJ2-7, so the J call may be wrong. The CDR3 runs 14 residues. From germline, CDR1 is KGHSH and CDR2 LQKENI. The CDR3 DNA follows: TGTGCCAGCAGTCTCGGGGGGAGCTCCTACGAGCAGTACTTC. Its protein product is CASSLGGSSYEQYF.

The gene calls are TRBV5-6 and TRBJ2-7; TRBD2 agrees at 12 bases. J was trimmed by 6 bases and V by 4 bases; bases with no gene match: 11. The germline V gene encodes CDR1 SGHDT and CDR2 YYEEEE. This CDR3 region has 16 residues. The CDR3: CASSRGTSGPRSEQYF. DNA for the CDR3: TGTGCCAGCAGCCGCGGGACTAGCGGGCCGCGGAGCGAGCAGTACTTC.

The chain carries TRBV6-1 and TRBJ1-2; no firm D call. Germline CDR1 and CDR2: MNHNS and SASEGT. Trimming took off 4 bases at V and 7 bases at J, with 10 bases between the two ends. The CDR3 covers 12 residues. In nucleotides, the CDR3 is TGTGCCAGCAGTGCAACGGGATCTGGCTACACCTTC. Encoded protein: CASSATGSGYTF.

The rearrangement joins TRBV11-2 to TRBJ1-6; D call uncertain. From germline, CDR1 is SGHAT and CDR2 FQNNGV. The CDR3 spans 16 residues. V lost 0 bases and J lost 2, with 8 bases in between. DNA for the CDR3: TGTGCCAGCAGCTTAGAGGGGATGCCCTATAATTCACCCCTCCACTTT. It yields the protein CASSLEGMPYNSPLHF.